This passage covers 25 T cell receptor beta chains from one sample sequenced in a study of blood T cell repertoires in COVID-19. Assay used: immunoSEQ multiplex PCR; TCRdb lists only in-frame clones, some missing. The sample has roughly 100,000 clones; about 90% are singletons. Material for sequencing was peripheral blood. These receptors originate from a man aged 18 to 35 with acute or convalescent COVID-19.

Only one count was recorded for this clone. The V call is TRBV15, the J call TRBJ1-4; 9 bases match TRBD1. The V gene end was trimmed by 0 bases and the J gene end by 8 bases; junction bases not matched to a gene: 7. The CDR3 extends over 16 amino acids. CDR1 LNHNV and CDR2 YYDKDF come from the germline V gene (reference sequence). The CDR3 sequence is CATSREWTGVWEKLFF. CDR3 bases: TGTGCCACCAGCAGAGAGTGGACAGGGGTATGGGAAAAACTGTTTTTT. The full variable domain, rest sourced from reference TRBV15 and TRBJ1-4, is DAMVIQNPRYQVTQFGKPVTLSCSQTLNHNVMYWYQQKSSQAPKLLFHYYDKDFNNEADTPDNFQSRRPNTSFCFLDIRSPGLGDTAMYLCATSREWTGVWEKLFFGSGTQLSVL.

CDR3 coding DNA: TGTGCCAGCAGCGTCGGACAGGGGGCGCTTGGCTACACCTTC. Translation: CASSVGQGALGYTF. The rearrangement uses TRBV9 and TRBJ1-2; 11 bases are a match to TRBD1. This CDR3 has 14 residues. V shed 2 bases and J 7 bases; nucleotides not matched to a gene: 4. Germline CDR1 reads SGDLS; CDR2 reads YYNGEE.

This sequence joins TRBV5-4 and TRBJ2-7; 8 nucleotides agree with TRBD2. V shed 1 base and J 6 bases; nucleotides not matched to a gene: 6. Germline CDR1 is SGHNT and CDR2 is YYREEE (reference sequence). There are 14 residues in the CDR3. CDR3 nucleotides: TGTGCCAGCAGCTTGTCAGAAACTAGCGGCGAGCAGTACTTC. This sequence encodes CASSLSETSGEQYF.

The V call is TRBV5-1, the J call TRBJ1-1; D unclear. This CDR3 region has 13 residues. V lost 1 base and J lost 1, with 5 bases in between. Looked up from germline, CDR1 is SGHRS and CDR2 is YFSETQ. In DNA form, the CDR3 reads TGCGCCAGCAGCTTGATCAAGAACACTGAAGCTTTCTTT. The encoded protein is CASSLIKNTEAFF. Complete variable domain (other parts from reference TRBV5-1 and TRBJ1-1): KAGVTQTPRYLIKTRGQQVTLSCSPISGHRSVSWYQQTPGQGLQFLFEYFSETQRNKGNFPGRFSGRQFSNSRSEMNVSTLELGDSALYLCASSLIKNTEAFFGQGTRLTVV.

The rearrangement links TRBV6-4 to TRBJ1-1; D might be TRBD1 (6 bases). The CDR3 length is 14 residues. With 4 bases removed from V and 1 base from J, the gap between germline ends came to 10 bases. Per germline, CDR1 MRHNA and CDR2 SNTAGT. The CDR3 bases are TGTGCCAGCAGTGCAACAGGGACGAACACTGAAGCTTTCTTT. Amino acid sequence: CASSATGTNTEAFF.

This clone was seen only once. V usage is TRBV30 and J usage is TRBJ1-1, with TRBD1 matching 8 bases. Germline CDR1 reads GTSNPN; CDR2 reads SVGIG (reference sequence). The CDR3 totals 17 residues. The V and J ends lost 4 bases and 0 bases, in that order; junction bases with no gene match: 13. CDR3 nucleotide sequence: TGTGCCTGGATTATGCTCGGAGGCAGGGGGCTGAACACTGAAGCTTTCTTT. This translates into CAWIMLGGRGLNTEAFF.

The rearrangement uses TRBV5-6 and TRBJ2-1; the match to TRBD2 covers 12 bases. The germline V gene has CDR1 SGHDT and CDR2 YYEEEE. The trim removed 7 bases at V and 2 bases at J, leaving 7 bases unmatched. The CDR3 length is 16 residues. The CDR3 sequence is CASGTLAGGPYNEQFF. The CDR3 DNA reads TGTGCCAGCGGAACTCTAGCGGGAGGGCCCTACAATGAGCAGTTCTTC.

J is TRBJ1-2 and V is TRBV19; 7 positions agree with TRBD1. With V trimmed by 7 bases and J by 8 bases, 10 bases remained unmatched. The CDR3 is 13 residues long. CDR1 is LNHDA, CDR2 SQIVND, per germline (reference sequence). The CDR3 DNA follows: TGTGCCAGTACTCCAACAGGGGAAGAAGGCTACACCTTC. Protein: CASTPTGEEGYTF. Using reference TRBV19 and TRBJ1-2 for the parts outside the CDR3, the full variable domain is DGGITQSPKYLFRKEGQNVTLSCEQNLNHDAMYWYRQDPGQGLRLIYYSQIVNDFQKGDIAEGYSVSREKKESFPLTVTSAQKNPTAFYLCASTPTGEEGYTFGSGTRLTVV.

V gene TRBV5-1 combines with J gene TRBJ2-5; possible D gene TRBD2, 6 bases. CDR1 is SGHRS and CDR2 is YFSETQ in the germline V gene. Trimming took off 0 bases at V and 5 bases at J, with 11 bases between the two ends. This CDR3 is built from 14 residues. CDR3 DNA sequence: TGCGCCAGCAGCTTGGCCTTGGGGGGTGAGACCCAGTACTTC. It yields the protein CASSLALGGETQYF.

This chain joins TRBV18 and TRBJ1-5; 7 nucleotides line up with TRBD1. The CDR3 length is 13 residues. The germline V gene has CDR1 KGHSH and CDR2 LQKENI. After removal of 8 bases from V and 0 bases from J, the junction contained 1 base not matched to a gene. The CDR3 bases are TGTGCCAGCCGACAGGGTAGCAATCAGCCCCAGCATTTT. Translated, it gives CASRQGSNQPQHF.

This sequence joins TRBV6-4 and TRBJ1-1; D ambiguous. The CDR3 is 13 amino acids. The V gene lost 5 bases and the J gene lost 7 bases, with 14 bases spanning the gap. Per the germline V gene, CDR1 is MRHNA and CDR2 is SNTAGT. The CDR3 sequence: CASSPFEGGEAFF. In DNA form, the CDR3 reads TGTGCCAGCAGTCCGTTCGAGGGCGGTGAAGCTTTCTTT.

The rearrangement uses TRBV19 and TRBJ1-2; 7 bases agree with TRBD1. With 1 base clipped from V and 3 bases from J, the junction kept 8 bases outside the gene matches. The V gene's germline CDR1 is LNHDA and CDR2 SQIVND (reference sequence). This CDR3 has 16 residues. CDR3 sequence: CASSIVSTGVDYGYTF. The CDR3 bases are TGTGCCAGTAGTATAGTTTCAACAGGGGTGGACTATGGCTACACCTTC.

This sequence joins TRBV12-3 or TRBV12-4 and TRBJ1-1; D is unresolved. V lost 7 bases and J lost 3, with 9 bases in between. This CDR3 is 12 amino acids long. DNA of the CDR3: TGTGCCAGCACAGAAAGCGACACTGAAGCTTTCTTT. This encodes CASTESDTEAFF.

The chain uses TRBV6-2 or TRBV6-3 and TRBJ2-7; 12 nucleotides line up with TRBD2. The CDR3 has 22 residues. Trimming cost V 6 bases and J 4 bases; bases outside gene matches: 28. Germline CDR1 is MNHEY and CDR2 is SVGEGT. In DNA, the CDR3 is TGTGCCAGCAGCCGGGGTCTAGCGGGAGGGTTTTTCAAGTCTGGTCAGGGGTACGAGCAGTACTTC. Translation: CASSRGLAGGFFKSGQGYEQYF.

A single count supports this clone. V gene TRBV4-2 combines with J gene TRBJ1-1; D uncertain. With 4 bases removed from V and 4 bases from J, the gap between germline ends came to 7 bases. CDR1 and CDR2 from the germline V gene are LGHNA and YNFKEQ. The CDR3 covers 12 residues. Here the CDR3 DNA reads TGTGCCAGCAGCCCGACAAGCACTGAAGCTTTCTTT. This sequence encodes CASSPTSTEAFF.

The V gene is TRBV6-5, the J gene TRBJ1-2; TRBD1 is a possible D gene (5 bases). Trimming removed 8 bases at V and 3 bases at J, with 19 bases between. The germline V gene encodes CDR1 MNHEY and CDR2 SVGAGI. This CDR3 has 15 amino acids. The CDR3 bases are TGTGCCAGCTTAACGGGTCTAAGGGGTTACTATGGCTACACCTTC. It codes for CASLTGLRGYYGYTF.

Points on this clone: This specimen includes other DNA sequences encoding the same CDR3. The chain has TRBV5-1 and TRBJ2-5; 7 nucleotides agree with TRBD2. The CDR3 runs to 14 residues. The V segment lost 3 bases and the J segment 5 bases; nucleotides outside the gene matches: 7. Germline values: CDR1 SGHRS, CDR2 YFSETQ. The CDR3 nucleotides read TGCGCCAGCAGCTCTCGTGGGGGGGAGGAGACCCAGTACTTC. Protein sequence: CASSSRGGEETQYF.

CDR3 sequence reads: CSARIGKLFF. CDR3 bases: TGCAGTGCTAGAATCGGAAAACTGTTTTTT. V usage is TRBV20-1 and J usage is TRBJ1-4; D uncertain. The V and J ends lost 2 bases and 10 bases respectively, with 5 bases between them. The germline V gene has CDR1 DFQATT and CDR2 SNEGSKA (reference sequence). There are 10 residues in the CDR3.

The chain couples TRBV2 to TRBJ1-4, with TRBD1 matching 8 bases. CDR1 is SNHLY and CDR2 is FYNNEI in the germline V gene. This CDR3 has 13 amino acids. V was clipped by 5 bases and J by 8 bases; unmatched bases: 4. DNA for the CDR3: TGTGCCAGCAGTCTTACAGGGGGAGAAAAACTGTTTTTT. Its translation: CASSLTGGEKLFF. The full variable domain, its missing parts supplied by reference TRBV2 and TRBJ1-4, is EPEVTQTPSHQVTQMGQEVILRCVPISNHLYFYWYRQILGQKVEFLVSFYNNEISEKSEIFDDQFSVERPDGSNFTLKIRSTKLEDSAMYFCASSLTGGEKLFFGSGTQLSVL.

The chain links TRBV5-1 to TRBJ2-2, with 10 bases aligning to TRBD2. Unmatched junction bases numbered 3, after V lost 3 bases and J lost 4 bases. Germline-derived CDR1 and CDR2 are SGHRS and YFSETQ. The CDR3 has 15 residues. The CDR3 region is CASSSRLAGTGELFF. CDR3 nucleotides: TGCGCCAGCAGCTCGAGACTAGCGGGCACCGGGGAGCTGTTTTTT.

V gene TRBV6-5 combines with J gene TRBJ2-7, with D tentatively TRBD2 (5 bases). There are 15 residues in the CDR3. Germline CDR1 reads MNHEY; CDR2 reads SVGAGI. The germline V and J ends were trimmed by 2 bases and 2 bases, with 13 bases remaining between them. CDR3 sequence reads: CASSYPRTETYEQYF. The CDR3 DNA reads as TGTGCCAGCAGTTACCCCAGGACTGAAACCTACGAGCAGTACTTC.

The genes are TRBV19 and TRBJ2-5; 11 bases line up with TRBD1. V trimming: 4 bases; J trimming: 5 bases; junction bases outside the gene matches: 9. CDR1 and CDR2 (germline): LNHDA, SQIVND (reference sequence). The CDR3 covers 16 residues. CDR3 DNA sequence: TGTGCCAGTAGTACTGCCGCGGACAGGGGGCTGGAGACCCAGTACTTC. This sequence encodes CASSTAADRGLETQYF.

The V call is TRBV14, the J call TRBJ2-2; no clear D gene. The CDR3 is 14 amino acids. Germline CDR1 is SGHDN and CDR2 is FVKESK. Trimming removed 2 bases from V and 5 bases from J, with 9 bases in between. CDR3 loop: CASSQYSPTGELFF. CDR3 nucleotide sequence: TGTGCCAGCAGCCAATACAGCCCGACCGGGGAGCTGTTTTTT.

The chain combines TRBV7-9 with TRBJ2-7; 9 bases agree with TRBD1. With 4 bases clipped from V and 4 bases from J, the junction kept 5 bases outside the gene matches. This CDR3 spans 14 amino acids. CDR1 is SEHNR, CDR2 FQNEAQ, per germline (reference sequence). The chain's CDR3 is CASSSGTGRYEQYF. The CDR3 bases are TGTGCCAGCAGCTCCGGGACAGGGCGTTACGAGCAGTACTTC.

The V and J genes are TRBV19 and TRBJ2-1, with a tentative D call TRBD1 (7 bases). Germline CDR1 and CDR2: LNHDA and SQIVND (reference sequence). The CDR3 spans 16 residues. The V end was cut by 2 bases, the J end by 3 bases, with 14 bases between. CDR3 sequence reads: CASSIKARDSYNEQFF. CDR3 nucleotides: TGTGCCAGTAGTATAAAGGCGCGGGACAGCTACAATGAGCAGTTCTTC.